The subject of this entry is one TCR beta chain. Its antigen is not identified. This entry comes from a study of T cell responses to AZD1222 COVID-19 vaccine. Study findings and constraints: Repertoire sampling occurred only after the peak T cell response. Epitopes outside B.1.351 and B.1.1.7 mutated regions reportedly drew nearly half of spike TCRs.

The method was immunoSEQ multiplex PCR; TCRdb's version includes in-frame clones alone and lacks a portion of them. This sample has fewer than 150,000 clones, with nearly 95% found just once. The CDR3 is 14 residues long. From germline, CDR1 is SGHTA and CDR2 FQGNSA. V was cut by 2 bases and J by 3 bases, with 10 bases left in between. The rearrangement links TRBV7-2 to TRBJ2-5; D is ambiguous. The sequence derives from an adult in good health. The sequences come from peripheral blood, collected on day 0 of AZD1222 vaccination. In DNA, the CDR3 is TGTGCCAGCAGCTTAACGAGCCGAGAAGAGACCCAGTACTTC. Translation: CASSLTSREETQYF.